This TCR beta chain stems from a study of T cell responses to AZD1222 COVID-19 vaccine. A remark on this clone: What it binds is unknown.

Trimming cost V 0 bases and J 3 bases; bases outside gene matches: 5. The CDR3 consists of 15 residues. Germline CDR1 reads SGHNT; CDR2 reads YENEEA. Study outcomes and limitations: It should be noted that donors were predominantly white British and more often female, and clonal diversity was possibly underestimated.

Sequencing was performed with immunoSEQ multiplex PCR; in TCRdb, only in-frame clones are kept and a portion is missing. The repertoire holds 110,000 to 150,000 clones, 90% to 95% seen once, with more than 3.5% in the top ten. This specimen was peripheral blood, taken on day 0 of AZD1222 vaccination. This sequence originates from an adult in good health. The gene calls are TRBV11-3 and TRBJ2-7, with 7 bases matching TRBD1. In nucleotides, the CDR3 is TGTGCCAGCAGCTTAGAGTGGGGACAGAACTACGAGCAGTACTTC. Residues: CASSLEWGQNYEQYF.